This TCR beta chain emerged from a study of neurological immune-mediated disorders. Study outcomes and limitations: Private repertoires in all groups were suggested by the absence of shared CDR3 amino acid sequences among expanded clones across subjects. HTLV-1-associated myelopathy had the most TCR clonal expansion, whereas multiple sclerosis had the least (lower than in healthy controls).

5'RACE generated cDNA with 10-nucleotide random UMIs. Every sequencing run returned over 180 million TCR-beta sequences, which were derived from 15-18 subjects. TCRdb reprocessed the 5' RACE reads with MiXCR, giving one entry per CDR3 protein. The sample has about 59,000 distinct CDR3 sequences; 9.5% to 15% are singletons. Trimming removed 5 bases from V and 3 bases from J; junction bases left unmatched: 10. This CDR3 contains 15 residues. Per the germline V gene, CDR1 is SGHTA and CDR2 is FQGNSA. Many counts were recorded for this clonotype. Antigen specificity is unknown. Specimen: PBMCs. The clonotype comes from an older woman with HTLV-1-associated myelopathy (HAM/TSP). The rearrangement uses TRBV7-2 and TRBJ2-7; 7 positions match TRBD2. CDR3: CASSTRTRSGYEQYF. CDR3 nucleotide sequence: TGTGCCAGCAGCACACGGACTAGAAGCGGCTACGAGCAGTACTTC.